This entry describes one TCR beta chain. What it binds is not known. This sample is drawn from a study of T cells in localized non-small cell lung cancer. Study-wide findings and caveats: There was higher T cell clonality in uninvolved adjacent lung than in tumor, and it was highest there.

Method: immunoSEQ multiplex PCR; TCRdb's copy keeps in-frame clones and lacks some. Here the sample spans 70,000 to 95,000 clones, more than 75% being singletons. Trimming took off 5 bases at V and 3 bases at J, with 15 bases between the two ends. The CDR3 has 15 amino acids. The germline V gene encodes CDR1 SGHVS and CDR2 FNYEAQ. The chain combines TRBV7-6 with TRBJ2-3, with a tentative D call TRBD1 (6 bases). Sample: PBMCs, taken before any cancer treatment. This receptor was taken from a woman aged 35 to 75 with stage II squamous cell lung carcinoma. Here the CDR3 DNA reads TGTGCCAGCAGCGTCAGACAGGAGTTGACAGATACGCAGTATTTT. This translates into CASSVRQELTDTQYF.